This record looks at one T cell receptor beta chain sequence and its context. Its specificity is unknown. The data are from a study of cytomegalovirus exposure and HLA in healthy donors. Study conclusions and caveats: Highly shared variants forming one cluster were likely a sequencing artifact. Through in vitro validation, three CMV-associated chains were shown to be specific for CMV antigens.

The PCR was carried out with 60 Vbeta primers and 13 Jbeta primers. Only in-frame clones appear in the TCRdb table, and some are missing; sequencing was by immunoSEQ multiplex PCR. The sample comprises about 150,000 clones, roughly 70% of which are singletons, and roughly 4% rests with the top ten. Material for sequencing was PBMCs. The source of this sequence is a man aged 55 to 70 in good health and CMV-seronegative.

This chain's CDR3 is CASSPGTGSYGYTF. The CDR3 DNA sequence: TGTGCCAGCAGCCCCGGGACAGGGTCCTATGGCTACACCTTC. The J gene is TRBJ1-2, the V gene TRBV6-1; the match to TRBD1 covers 9 bases. V trimming: 6 bases; J trimming: 4 bases; junction bases outside the gene matches: 6. The length of the CDR3 is 14 residues. Looked up from germline, CDR1 is MNHNS and CDR2 is SASEGT.